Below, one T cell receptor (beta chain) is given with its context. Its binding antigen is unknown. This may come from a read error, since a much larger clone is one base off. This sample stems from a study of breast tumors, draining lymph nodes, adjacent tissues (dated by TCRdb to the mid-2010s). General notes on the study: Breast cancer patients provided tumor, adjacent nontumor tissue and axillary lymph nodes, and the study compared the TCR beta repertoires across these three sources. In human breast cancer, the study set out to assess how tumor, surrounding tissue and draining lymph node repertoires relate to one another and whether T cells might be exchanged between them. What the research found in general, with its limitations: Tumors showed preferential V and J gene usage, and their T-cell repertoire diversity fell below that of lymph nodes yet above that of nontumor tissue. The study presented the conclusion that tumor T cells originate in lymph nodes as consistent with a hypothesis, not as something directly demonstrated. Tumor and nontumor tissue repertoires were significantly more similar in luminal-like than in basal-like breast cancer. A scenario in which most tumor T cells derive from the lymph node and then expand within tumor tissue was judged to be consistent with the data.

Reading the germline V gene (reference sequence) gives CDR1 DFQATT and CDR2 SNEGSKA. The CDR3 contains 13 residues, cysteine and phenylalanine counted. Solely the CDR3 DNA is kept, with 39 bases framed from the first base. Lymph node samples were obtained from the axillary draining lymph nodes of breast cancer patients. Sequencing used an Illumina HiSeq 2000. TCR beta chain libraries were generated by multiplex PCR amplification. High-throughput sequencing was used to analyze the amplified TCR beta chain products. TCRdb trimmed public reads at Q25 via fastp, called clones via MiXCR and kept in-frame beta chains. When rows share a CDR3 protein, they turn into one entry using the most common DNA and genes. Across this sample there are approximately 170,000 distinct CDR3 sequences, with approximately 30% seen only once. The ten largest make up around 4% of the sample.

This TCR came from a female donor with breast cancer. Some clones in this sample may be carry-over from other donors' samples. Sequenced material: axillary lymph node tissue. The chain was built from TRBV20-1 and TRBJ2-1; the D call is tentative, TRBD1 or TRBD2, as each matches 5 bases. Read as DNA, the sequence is TGCAGTGCTTGGGGACGAACTCAAAATGAGCAGTCCTTC. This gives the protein CSAWGRTQNEQSF.